This T cell receptor beta chain emerged from a study of blood T cells in healthy people across ages. With a J-beta primer mix and a sample-barcoded 5' primer, a second PCR ran about 7 to 12 cycles. Each cDNA molecule was tagged by a template-switch adaptor with 12 random nucleotides. Each CDR3 protein gets one entry after TCRdb re-called the 5' RACE reads with MiXCR. The table has about 560,000 distinct CDR3 sequences, about 27% seen once. The data were also submitted as part of a second study, on T cells of mothers and their children.

The receptor comes from a boy aged 2 to 10 in good health. The source material was blood.

CDR3 protein: CASRNPGSGTEAFF. CDR3 in DNA: TGTGCCAGCAGGAACCCAGGGTCTGGGACTGAAGCTTTCTTT. This chain uses TRBV7-2 with TRBJ1-1; D perhaps matches TRBD1 (5 bases). This CDR3 comprises 14 residues. V lost 6 bases, J lost 5 bases, and 16 bases lay in between. CDR1 is SGHTA and CDR2 is FQGNSA in the germline V gene.